This T cell receptor (beta chain) was documented in a study of cytomegalovirus exposure and HLA in healthy donors. Study-wide findings and caveats: The finding came from a later analysis; first-cohort TCR clusters tended to co-occur in the approximately 120 validation repertoires. Cytomegalovirus status was reportedly diagnosed by the classifier with high specificity and sensitivity.

Germline V gives CDR1 MRHNA, CDR2 SNTAGT. The CDR3 contains 14 residues. V was clipped by 7 bases and J by 9 bases; unmatched bases: 7. Assay: immunoSEQ multiplex PCR; the TCRdb copy retains only in-frame clones and omits some. There are around 250,000 clones in the sample; around 89% occur only once, and roughly 0.4% lies in the top ten. The donors formed part of the approximately 120-subject validation cohort, distinct from the roughly 700-subject first cohort. As for this clone: As yet, its antigen is unknown.

This sequence originates from a woman aged 18 to 35 in good health and CMV-seronegative. The sequenced material came from PBMCs. The rearrangement links TRBV6-4 to TRBJ1-6; 9 nucleotides align to TRBD1. The CDR3 DNA reads as TGTGCCAGCAACCCGACAGGGGGTGGTTCACCCCTCCACTTT. Protein product: CASNPTGGGSPLHF.